Below are 16 T cell receptor beta chains sequenced from a single sample in a study of Graves' ophthalmopathy and Graves' hyperthyroidism. Researchers took RNA transcripts and amplified TCR beta CDR3 regions from them. Following a first-round RT-PCR that used HTBI primers, a second-round multiplex PCR was carried out. TCRdb recomputed calls from the multiplex PCR reads with MiXCR, one row per CDR3 protein. The sample has over 500,000 distinct CDR3 sequences; 20% to 25% are singletons. Sequencing input: peripheral blood. These receptors all stem from a woman aged 18-29 years with stable Graves' hyperthyroidism. Some clones in this sample may be carry-over from other donors' samples.

This clonotype was seen at least ten times. The chain joins TRBV6-1 to TRBJ1-1, with D possibly matching TRBD1 (5 bases). CDR3 size: 14 residues. V was shortened by 4 bases and J by 5 bases, with 14 bases between the two germline ends. CDR1 and CDR2 (germline): MNHNS, SASEGT. The CDR3 DNA reads as TGTGCCAGCAGTGGATGGGACGTGAGTACTGAAGCTTTCTTT. Its protein product is CASSGWDVSTEAFF.

This clonotype was observed many times. Written as DNA, the CDR3 is TGTGCCAGCAGTGGCCGGGGGGGGCCCCTCAATCAGCCCCAGCATTTT. Amino acids: CASSGRGGPLNQPQHF. This chain uses TRBV25-1 with TRBJ1-5; D is perhaps TRBD1 (6 bases). The V gene lost 4 bases and the J gene lost 3 bases, with 16 bases spanning the gap. The CDR3 spans 16 residues. Looked up from germline, CDR1 is MGHDK and CDR2 is SYGVNS.

This clonotype was seen repeatedly, ten times or more. Given a much more abundant clone one base away, this may be a read error. This chain uses TRBV28 with TRBJ2-5, with 9 bases fitting TRBD1. J was trimmed by 7 bases and V by 5 bases; bases with no gene match: 14. This CDR3 has 16 residues. Germline values: CDR1 MDHEN, CDR2 SYDVKM. The CDR3 spells CASSGRGQGRRGTQYF. CDR3 sequence (DNA): TGTGCCAGCAGTGGCAGGGGACAGGGTAGGAGAGGGACCCAGTACTTC.

This clonotype was detected once. The chain links TRBV2 to TRBJ2-5, with D unclear. CDR3 length: 12 residues. Trimming pared 4 bases from V and 5 bases from J, leaving 8 bases between. CDR1 and CDR2 from the germline V gene are SNHLY and FYNNEI. The CDR3 reads CASSVLDETQYF. The CDR3 DNA is TGTGCCAGCAGTGTCTTGGATGAGACCCAGTACTTC.

This clonotype was counted many times. The CDR3 reads CASSFDRGSGNTIYF. The CDR3 nucleotides are TGTGCCAGCAGCTTTGACAGGGGCTCTGGAAACACCATATATTTT. V usage is TRBV7-3 and J usage is TRBJ1-3; 8 positions match TRBD1. This CDR3 region has 15 residues. Germline CDR1 is SGHTA and CDR2 is FQGTGA. V dropped 3 bases and J dropped 0; count of bases not matched to a gene: 1.

This clonotype came up a few times. The V call is TRBV19, the J call TRBJ2-7; the match to TRBD1 covers 7 bases. The CDR3 sequence is 19 residues long. Germline CDR1 is LNHDA and CDR2 is SQIVND (reference sequence). The trim removed 3 bases at V and 0 bases at J, leaving 17 bases unmatched. Written as DNA, the CDR3 is TGTGCCAGTAGTATCCGGGACAGAACCAAGACTAAAAGCTCCTACGAGCAGTACGTC. Protein sequence: CASSIRDRTKTKSSYEQYV.

Many counts were recorded for this clonotype. CDR3 residues: CASSPGQRSYEQYF. The CDR3 region has the DNA TGTGCCAGCAGTCCGGGACAGCGATCCTACGAGCAGTACTTC. This chain links TRBV12-3 or TRBV12-4 with TRBJ2-7; TRBD1 aligns across 7 bases. CDR3 size: 14 residues. The J segment lost 1 base and the V segment lost 5 bases, leaving 5 bases of the junction unmatched.

This clonotype has a count of ten or more. This chain joins TRBV6-1 and TRBJ1-2; unclear D gene. The germline CDR1 and CDR2 sequences are MNHNS and SASEGT. The CDR3 extends over 15 amino acids. Between the trimmed V and J ends, which lost 2 bases and 0 bases, there was a span of 10 bases. CDR3 sequence reads: CASSERPIANYGYTF. The CDR3 bases are TGTGCCAGCAGTGAACGACCGATAGCTAACTATGGCTACACCTTC.

V is TRBV7-9 and J is TRBJ1-6, with unresolved D. Germline-derived CDR1 and CDR2 are SEHNR and FQNEAQ (reference sequence). The V and J ends lost 5 bases and 8 bases respectively, with 10 bases between them. This CDR3 contains 13 residues. CDR3 in DNA: TGTGCCAGCAGCCCCACTTCCGATTCACCCCTCCACTTT. This sequence encodes CASSPTSDSPLHF.

This clonotype was observed many times. V and J are TRBV29-1 and TRBJ1-1; D is perhaps TRBD1 (5 bases). The V gene lost 7 bases and the J gene lost 4 bases, with 13 bases spanning the gap. The CDR3 length is 12 residues. Germline loops: CDR1 SQVTM, CDR2 ANQGSEA. For the CDR3, the DNA is TGCAGCGCCCTGGCAGGGTCCACTGAAGCTTTCTTT. This gives the protein CSALAGSTEAFF.

This clonotype was counted between two and nine times. The V gene is TRBV18, the J gene TRBJ1-1; TRBD1 matches at 8 bases. CDR3 length: 16 residues. With V trimmed by 3 bases and J by 6 bases, 12 bases remained unmatched. Germline values: CDR1 KGHSH, CDR2 LQKENI. CDR3: CASSPSGGQGSSEAFF. The CDR3 DNA sequence: TGTGCCAGCTCACCCTCCGGCGGACAGGGATCATCTGAAGCTTTCTTT.

This clonotype has a count of ten or more. The V call is TRBV7-8, the J call TRBJ1-5; D gene ambiguous. V gave up 5 bases and J gave up 9 bases, with 17 bases separating them. This CDR3 region has 14 residues. From germline, CDR1 is SGHVS and CDR2 FQNEAQ. The CDR3 sequence is CASSPSTEIRPQHF. The CDR3, as DNA: TGTGCCAGCAGCCCAAGTACAGAAATCCGGCCCCAGCATTTT.

For the CDR3, the DNA is TGTGCCAGCAGTTACTCGATACAATGGGACAGGGGGCCGGACACTGAAGCTTTCTTT. Encoded protein: CASSYSIQWDRGPDTEAFF. This rearrangement joins TRBV6-2 or TRBV6-3 to TRBJ1-1, with 12 bases aligning to TRBD1. Germline V gene data show CDR1 as MNHEY and CDR2 as SVGEGT. The V and J ends lost 0 bases and 3 bases, in that order; junction bases with no gene match: 11. This CDR3 region has 19 residues.

The table lists this clonotype with many counts. The V call is TRBV5-1, the J call TRBJ2-7; the D gene could be TRBD1 or TRBD2 (5 bases each). The CDR3 runs to 18 residues. Germline V lookup: CDR1 SGHRS, CDR2 YFSETQ. Trimming left V 0 bases short and J 0 bases short, with 19 bases between. CDR3 amino acids: CASSLVPSGTDSSYEQYF. The DNA of the CDR3 is TGCGCCAGCAGCTTGGTCCCCTCCGGGACCGATAGCTCCTACGAGCAGTACTTC.

In its sample, this clonotype was seen a few times. This chain uses TRBV10-3 with TRBJ2-7, with D perhaps being TRBD1 or TRBD2 (5 bases each). CDR3 length: 16 residues. The germline V gene has CDR1 ENHRY and CDR2 SYGVKD. Trimming removed 2 bases from V and 5 bases from J, with 19 bases in between. The CDR3 DNA is TGTGCCATCAGTGAGCCCCCCGGGACGGCGGCCCACGAGCAGTACTTC. Its protein is CAISEPPGTAAHEQYF.

This clonotype was detected many times. This chain connects TRBV27 to TRBJ1-1; no clear D. The CDR3 has 15 amino acids. Germline values: CDR1 MNHEY, CDR2 SMNVEV (reference sequence). V shed 2 bases and J shed 4 bases, with 14 bases lying between them. The CDR3 region is CASSLLGDAGTEAFF. The CDR3 nucleotides are TGTGCCAGCAGTTTACTTGGGGATGCGGGCACTGAAGCTTTCTTT.